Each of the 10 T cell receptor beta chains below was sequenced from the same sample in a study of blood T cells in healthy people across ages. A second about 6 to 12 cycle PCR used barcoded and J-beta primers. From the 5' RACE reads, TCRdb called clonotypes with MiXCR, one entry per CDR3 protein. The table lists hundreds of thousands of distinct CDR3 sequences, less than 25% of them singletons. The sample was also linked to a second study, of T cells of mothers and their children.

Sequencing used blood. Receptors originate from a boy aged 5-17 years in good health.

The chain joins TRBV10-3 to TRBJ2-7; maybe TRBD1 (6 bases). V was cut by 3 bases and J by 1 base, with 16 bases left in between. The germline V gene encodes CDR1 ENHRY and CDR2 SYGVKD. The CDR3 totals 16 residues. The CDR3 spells CAISDQTGSISYEQYF. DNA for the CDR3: TGTGCCATCAGTGACCAAACAGGGTCGATTTCCTACGAGCAGTACTTC.

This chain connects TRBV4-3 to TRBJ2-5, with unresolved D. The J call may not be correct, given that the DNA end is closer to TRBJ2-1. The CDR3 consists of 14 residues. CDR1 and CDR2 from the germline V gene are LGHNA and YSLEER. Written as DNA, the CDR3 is TGCGCCAGCAGCCCATCCGGATTTGGGGATGAGCAGTTCTTC. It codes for CASSPSGFGDEQFF.

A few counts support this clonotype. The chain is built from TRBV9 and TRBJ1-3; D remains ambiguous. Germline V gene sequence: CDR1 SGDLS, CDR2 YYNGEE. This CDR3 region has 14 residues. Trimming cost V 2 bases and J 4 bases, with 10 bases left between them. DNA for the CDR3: TGTGCCAGCAGCGTCCATATAGGGGGAAACACCATATATTTT. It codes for CASSVHIGGNTIYF.

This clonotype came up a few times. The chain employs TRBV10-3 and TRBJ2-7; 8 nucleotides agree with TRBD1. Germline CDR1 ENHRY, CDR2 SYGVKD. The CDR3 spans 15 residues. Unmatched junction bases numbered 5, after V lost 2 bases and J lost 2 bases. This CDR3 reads CAISEPPGQAYEQYF. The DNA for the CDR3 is TGTGCCATCAGTGAGCCTCCGGGACAGGCCTACGAGCAGTACTTC.

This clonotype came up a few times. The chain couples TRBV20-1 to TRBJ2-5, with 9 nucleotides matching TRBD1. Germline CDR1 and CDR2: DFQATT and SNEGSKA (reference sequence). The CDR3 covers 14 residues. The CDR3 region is CRTQGALFRETQYF. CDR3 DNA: TGCAGGACACAGGGGGCGCTTTTTCGGGAGACCCAGTACTTC.

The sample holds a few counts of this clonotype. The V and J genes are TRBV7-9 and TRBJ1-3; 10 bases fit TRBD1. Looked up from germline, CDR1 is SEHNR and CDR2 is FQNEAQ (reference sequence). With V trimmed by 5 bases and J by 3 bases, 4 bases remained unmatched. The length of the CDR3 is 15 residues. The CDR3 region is CASSTDRGHGNTIYF. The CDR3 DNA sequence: TGTGCCAGCAGCACCGACAGGGGGCATGGAAACACCATATATTTT. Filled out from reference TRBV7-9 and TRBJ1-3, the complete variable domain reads DTGVSQNPRHKITKRGQNVTFRCDPISEHNRLYWYRQTLGQGPEFLTYFQNEAQLEKSRLLSDRFSAERPKGSFSTLEIQRTEQGDSAMYLCASSTDRGHGNTIYFGEGSWLTVV.

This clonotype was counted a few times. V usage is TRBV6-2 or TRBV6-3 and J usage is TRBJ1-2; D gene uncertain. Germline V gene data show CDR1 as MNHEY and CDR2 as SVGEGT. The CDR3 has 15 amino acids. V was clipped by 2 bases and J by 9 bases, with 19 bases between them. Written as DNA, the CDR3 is TGTGCCAGCAGTTACACGGGGTTCGCGAGTCATCGCTACACCTTC. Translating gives CASSYTGFASHRYTF.

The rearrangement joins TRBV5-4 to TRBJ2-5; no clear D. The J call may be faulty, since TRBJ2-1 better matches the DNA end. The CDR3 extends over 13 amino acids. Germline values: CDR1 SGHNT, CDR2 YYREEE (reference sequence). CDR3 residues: CASSWPQNNEQFF. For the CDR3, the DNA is TGTGCCAGCAGCTGGCCCCAAAACAATGAGCAGTTCTTC.

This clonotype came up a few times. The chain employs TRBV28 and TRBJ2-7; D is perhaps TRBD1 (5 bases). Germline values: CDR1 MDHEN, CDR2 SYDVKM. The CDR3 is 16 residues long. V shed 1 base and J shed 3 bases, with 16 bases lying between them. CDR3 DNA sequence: TGTGCCAGCAGTTTATCCGACAGAAAACCCTTCTACGAGCAGTACTTC. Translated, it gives CASSLSDRKPFYEQYF.

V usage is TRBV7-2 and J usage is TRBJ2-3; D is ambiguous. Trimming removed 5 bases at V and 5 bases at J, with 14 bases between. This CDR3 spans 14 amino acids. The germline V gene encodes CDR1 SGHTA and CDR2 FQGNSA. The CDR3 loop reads CASSLTIWGDTQYF. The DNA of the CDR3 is TGTGCCAGCAGCCTCACTATATGGGGAGATACGCAGTATTTT.